One sample yielded the 6 T cell receptor beta chains listed below, sequenced in a study of PD-1 blockade in classical Hodgkin lymphoma (dated by TCRdb to between 2020 and 2021). Library prep was done by the immunoSEQ multiplex PCR assay. The immuneACCESS repertoire file appears here via TCRdb, limited to in-frame rearrangements. These files lack a portion of the clones; in checked studies, under half of the deficit traces to unresolved V genes, and the cause of the others is not known. This sample holds around 13,000 clones; roughly 90% were observed only once. Less than 0.6% of the sample is in the top ten clones. The label giving this sample's time point can be read as: cycle 1 day 1 (C1D1), immediately before nivolumab initiation. Every trial patient had relapsed following autologous stem cell transplantation, and prior brentuximab vedotin exposure was what differed among cohorts A, B and C. CD4+ T cells were purified from thawed PBMCs by magnetic negative selection with a Miltenyi CD4+ T cell isolation kit.

The sequencing here drew on CD4+ T cells from blood, taken at baseline. The source is a human donor with classical Hodgkin lymphoma.

V gene TRBV5-4 combines with J gene TRBJ2-3; 7 nucleotides align to TRBD2. The CDR3 consists of 15 residues. Losses at the gene ends were 3 bases for V and 2 bases for J; bases not matched to a gene: 6. Per germline, CDR1 SGHNT and CDR2 YYREEE (reference sequence). As DNA, the CDR3 is TGTGCCAGCAGCTCCAGCGGGATCGACACAGATACGCAGTATTTT. Residues: CASSSSGIDTDTQYF.

The chain employs TRBV19 and TRBJ2-7; a weak D match, TRBD1 (6 bases). This CDR3 is built from 14 residues. Deletions cut 7 bases from V and 1 base from J, with 14 bases between. CDR1 and CDR2 (germline): LNHDA, SQIVND (reference sequence). The CDR3, as DNA: TGTGCCAGTAAGGTCGAGACAGGATCCTACGAGCAGTACTTC. This gives the protein CASKVETGSYEQYF.

This chain uses TRBV15 with TRBJ2-7; the D gene is possibly TRBD1 (5 bases). V lost 2 bases and J 2 bases, leaving 16 bases between the germline ends. Germline-derived CDR1 and CDR2 are LNHNV and YYDKDF (reference sequence). This CDR3 has 16 residues. The chain's CDR3 is CATSRNSGVGPYEQYF. The CDR3 region has the DNA TGTGCCACCAGCAGAAACAGTGGGGTGGGGCCCTACGAGCAGTACTTC.

This clone has a single count. The genes are TRBV28 and TRBJ1-5; 8 nucleotides match TRBD1. Germline V gene lookup returns CDR1 MDHEN and CDR2 SYDVKM. This CDR3 is built from 16 residues. V was pared by 6 bases and J by 1 base, with 8 bases of the junction left unmatched. The DNA for the CDR3 is TGTGCCAGCAGATCCAGGGGGCGCGGCAGCAATCAGCCCCAGCATTTT. It translates to CASRSRGRGSNQPQHF.

J is TRBJ2-5 and V is TRBV5-4, with D uncertain. The V gene lost 0 bases and the J gene lost 1 base, with 7 bases spanning the gap. There are 14 residues in the CDR3. The germline V gene has CDR1 SGHNT and CDR2 YYREEE (reference sequence). The chain's CDR3 is CASSLVAVQETQYF. The CDR3 nucleotides are TGTGCCAGCAGCTTGGTTGCGGTCCAAGAGACCCAGTACTTC.

V and J are TRBV2 and TRBJ2-2, with D possibly TRBD1 on 5 matching bases. Germline-derived CDR1 and CDR2 are SNHLY and FYNNEI. The V and J ends lost 5 bases and 4 bases respectively, with 14 bases between them. The CDR3 sequence is 15 residues long. Here the CDR3 reads CASSFSRRGTGELFF. The CDR3 coding sequence is TGTGCCAGCAGTTTCTCCCGAAGGGGCACCGGGGAGCTGTTTTTT.